These 23 T cell receptor beta chains originate from one sample sequenced in a study of shared clonotypes between healthy human individuals. Data came from immunoSEQ multiplex PCR; TCRdb stores just in-frame clones and leaves some out. Of over a million clones in the sample, approximately 80% were seen once. The sample comprised memory CD4+ T cells from PBMCs. Subset reported: CD45RA-negative fraction. Receptors were obtained from a man aged 18 to 29 in good health. Some clones in this sample may be carry-over from other donors' samples.

The chain recombines TRBV28 with TRBJ1-5, with 7 bases identical to TRBD1. Per germline, CDR1 MDHEN and CDR2 SYDVKM. After removal of 4 bases from V and 4 bases from J, the junction contained 7 bases not matched to a gene. The CDR3 sequence is 15 residues long. DNA of the CDR3: TGTGCCAGCAGTTCCTTGTTACAGGGGAATCAGCCCCAGCATTTT. Translation gives CASSSLLQGNQPQHF.

V usage is TRBV6-6 and J usage is TRBJ2-2; D possibly corresponds to TRBD1 (6 bases). CDR1 and CDR2 from the germline V gene are MNHNY and SVGAGI (reference sequence). The CDR3 spans 16 residues. The V end lost 4 bases, the J end lost 0 bases, and 12 bases lay between the germline ends. In nucleotides, the CDR3 is TGTGCCAGCAGTTCCTACAGGGTTACGAACACCGGGGAGCTGTTTTTT. It codes for CASSSYRVTNTGELFF.

To note about this clone: The sample has other DNA sequences that encode this CDR3 too. J is TRBJ2-3 and V is TRBV9; no clear D gene. The CDR3 runs 14 residues. The germline V gene encodes CDR1 SGDLS and CDR2 YYNGEE. Trimming left V 0 bases short and J 0 bases short, with 5 bases between. The DNA of the CDR3 is TGTGCCAGCAGCGTAGCACCCAGCACAGATACGCAGTATTTT. Translated, it gives CASSVAPSTDTQYF.

The rearrangement joins TRBV5-1 to TRBJ2-5; D gene uncertain. Trimming shortened V by 4 bases and J by 2 bases, and 6 bases separated the two germline ends. The CDR3 is 12 amino acids. Per germline, CDR1 SGHRS and CDR2 YFSETQ. The CDR3 DNA reads as TGCGCCAGCAGCCCGGAACAAGAGACCCAGTACTTC. Translation: CASSPEQETQYF.

This clone appeared many times. The V gene is TRBV30, the J gene TRBJ2-1; no reliable D call. Germline assignment: CDR1 GTSNPN and CDR2 SVGIG (reference sequence). The CDR3 length is 12 residues. V shed 0 bases and J shed 4 bases, with 4 bases lying between them. For the CDR3, the DNA is TGTGCCTGGAGTGTTGGGTACAATGAGCAGTTCTTC. Amino acids: CAWSVGYNEQFF.

The CDR3 loop is CASSEALTGFYEQYF. Written as DNA, the CDR3 is TGTGCCAGCAGTGAAGCCTTGACAGGGTTCTACGAGCAGTACTTC. This chain uses TRBV2 with TRBJ2-7; TRBD1 agrees at 7 bases. CDR1 and CDR2 from the germline V gene are SNHLY and FYNNEI. The CDR3 totals 15 residues. V trimming: 0 bases; J trimming: 3 bases; junction bases outside the gene matches: 5.

The V and J genes are TRBV5-4 and TRBJ2-1; TRBD2 agrees at 10 bases. Trimming at V came to 3 bases and at J to 5 bases, leaving 8 bases not matched to a gene. The CDR3 consists of 16 residues. From germline, CDR1 is SGHNT and CDR2 YYREEE (reference sequence). The CDR3 DNA reads as TGTGCCAGCAGCTCTGCTAGCGGGAGAACCCACAATGAGCAGTTCTTC. This encodes CASSSASGRTHNEQFF.

The V and J genes are TRBV11-3 and TRBJ2-1; D is perhaps TRBD1 (6 bases). CDR3 length: 16 amino acids. Between the trimmed V and J ends, which lost 4 bases and 11 bases, there was a span of 24 bases. Germline V lookup: CDR1 SGHNT, CDR2 YENEEA. DNA of the CDR3: TGTGCCAGCAGCTCCCAAGACGCAGGGGCCGTAGGAAAGCAGTTCTTC. It codes for CASSSQDAGAVGKQFF.

V gene TRBV2 combines with J gene TRBJ2-7; no definite D call. CDR1 and CDR2 from the germline V gene are SNHLY and FYNNEI. The V end lost 9 bases, the J end lost 1 base, and 16 bases lay between the germline ends. The CDR3 length is 14 residues. DNA of the CDR3: TGTGCCAGTCGCGACTGGGATAGTTCCTACGAGCAGTACTTC. Its protein is CASRDWDSSYEQYF.

This clone appeared once. The J gene is TRBJ1-1, the V gene TRBV9; D gene uncertain. Trimming stripped 5 bases from V and 4 bases from J, with 12 bases between. This CDR3 has 13 amino acids. Per the germline V gene, CDR1 is SGDLS and CDR2 is YYNGEE. The CDR3 coding sequence is TGTGCCAGCAGATATCTGGGCGTCACTGAAGCTTTCTTT. The encoded protein is CASRYLGVTEAFF.

The chain combines TRBV5-5 with TRBJ2-2, with TRBD2 matching 7 bases. CDR1 SGHKS and CDR2 YYEKEE come from the germline V gene (reference sequence). This CDR3 is built from 16 residues. V lost 4 bases to trimming and J lost 3 bases; unmatched junction nucleotides: 9. The CDR3 reads CASSVTKGRDTGELFF. In nucleotides, the CDR3 is TGTGCCAGCAGCGTGACCAAGGGGAGGGACACCGGGGAGCTGTTTTTT. The full variable domain, with the rest looked up from reference TRBV5-5 and TRBJ2-2, is DAGVTQSPTHLIKTRGQQVTLRCSPISGHKSVSWYQQVLGQGPQFIFQYYEKEERGRGNFPDRFSARQFPNYSSELNVNALLLGDSALYLCASSVTKGRDTGELFFGEGSRLTVL.

This chain joins TRBV5-6 and TRBJ1-1; no clear D. The CDR3 contains 13 residues. The V end lost 4 bases, the J end lost 4 bases, and 11 bases lay between the germline ends. In germline, CDR1 is SGHDT, CDR2 YYEEEE. The CDR3 loop is CASSPRIFTEAFF. CDR3 nucleotides: TGTGCCAGCAGCCCCAGGATTTTCACTGAAGCTTTCTTT.

This clone appeared once. V is TRBV20-1 and J is TRBJ2-7, with 8 bases aligning to TRBD1. The CDR3 extends over 11 amino acids. Germline V lookup: CDR1 DFQATT, CDR2 SNEGSKA (reference sequence). After removal of 5 bases from V and 6 bases from J, the junction contained 3 bases not matched to a gene. CDR3 sequence reads: CSAGQGGEQYF. The CDR3 DNA reads as TGCAGTGCTGGACAGGGCGGCGAGCAGTACTTC.

The chain joins TRBV15 to TRBJ1-2; tentative D call: TRBD1 (6 bases). V was clipped by 0 bases and J by 2 bases, with 13 bases between them. The CDR3 contains 16 residues. Germline CDR1 is LNHNV and CDR2 is YYDKDF (reference sequence). The CDR3 loop is CATSRDLGGENYGYTF. Here the CDR3 DNA reads TGTGCCACCAGCAGAGATCTGGGGGGCGAAAACTATGGCTACACCTTC.

The CDR3 loop is CASSSWTGGQTQYF. CDR3 sequence (DNA): TGTGCCAGCAGCTCTTGGACAGGGGGACAGACCCAGTACTTC. The chain combines TRBV7-9 with TRBJ2-5, with TRBD1 matching over 10 bases. After removal of 4 bases from V and 6 bases from J, the junction contained 5 bases not matched to a gene. From germline, CDR1 is SEHNR and CDR2 FQNEAQ (reference sequence). The CDR3 covers 14 residues.

The rearrangement joins TRBV15 to TRBJ2-1; tentatively, D is TRBD1 (5 bases). The CDR3 is made up of 15 amino acids. Germline V gives CDR1 LNHNV, CDR2 YYDKDF (reference sequence). The V end lost 0 bases, the J end lost 9 bases, and 15 bases lay between the germline ends. CDR3 DNA sequence: TGTGCCACCAGCAGAGATTTCGACAGTTCGACTGAGCAGTTCTTC. It codes for CATSRDFDSSTEQFF. Full variable domain (remainder filled in from reference TRBV15 and TRBJ2-1): DAMVIQNPRYQVTQFGKPVTLSCSQTLNHNVMYWYQQKSSQAPKLLFHYYDKDFNNEADTPDNFQSRRPNTSFCFLDIRSPGLGDTAMYLCATSRDFDSSTEQFFGPGTRLTVL.

This chain uses TRBV5-1 with TRBJ2-4; D call uncertain. Germline V gene data show CDR1 as SGHRS and CDR2 as YFSETQ. Trimming stripped 0 bases from V and 2 bases from J, with 9 bases between. The CDR3 covers 15 residues. The CDR3 sequence: CASSLAAVPKNIQYF. In DNA form, the CDR3 reads TGCGCCAGCAGCTTGGCGGCCGTGCCCAAAAACATTCAGTACTTC.

This clone was picked up one time. The rearrangement links TRBV5-1 to TRBJ1-1; D possibly corresponds to TRBD1 (5 bases). Trimming shortened V by 0 bases and J by 1 base, and 13 bases separated the two germline ends. Germline lookup yields CDR1 SGHRS and CDR2 YFSETQ. CDR3 length: 16 residues. The CDR3 DNA sequence: TGCGCCAGCAGCTTGGCCCATGTCAGGGAGAACACTGAAGCTTTCTTT. It encodes CASSLAHVRENTEAFF.

The rearrangement uses TRBV6-1 and TRBJ1-1; TRBD1 aligns across 8 bases. V trimming: 3 bases; J trimming: 5 bases; junction bases outside the gene matches: 8. Germline-derived CDR1 and CDR2 are MNHNS and SASEGT. The CDR3 is made up of 15 amino acids. This CDR3 is CASSEKANRGTEAFF. CDR3 coding DNA: TGTGCCAGCAGTGAGAAGGCCAACAGGGGGACTGAAGCTTTCTTT.

The chain employs TRBV5-4 and TRBJ2-3; 12 bases fit TRBD2. This CDR3 is built from 17 residues. CDR1 is SGHNT and CDR2 is YYREEE in the germline V gene (reference sequence). The V and J ends lost 4 bases and 2 bases, in that order; junction bases with no gene match: 8. The CDR3 protein is CASSPAGTSGFTDTQYF. DNA for the CDR3: TGTGCCAGCAGCCCGGCCGGGACTAGCGGGTTCACAGATACGCAGTATTTT.

The chain is built from TRBV28 and TRBJ2-7; 7 bases line up with TRBD1. Per germline, CDR1 MDHEN and CDR2 SYDVKM. The CDR3 totals 14 residues. J gave up 3 bases and V 7 bases, and 9 bases lay outside the gene matches. The CDR3 DNA sequence: TGTGCCAGCAAAAGACAGGGAGTAAGCTACGAGCAGTACTTC. Translated, it gives CASKRQGVSYEQYF.

The chain employs TRBV5-1 and TRBJ2-3; weak D call: TRBD1 (5 bases). This CDR3 has 17 residues. From germline, CDR1 is SGHRS and CDR2 YFSETQ. Trimming stripped 0 bases from V and 2 bases from J, with 16 bases between. Written as DNA, the CDR3 is TGCGCCAGCAGCTTGGGCTTCAGGGCTTCCATCACAGATACGCAGTATTTT. Residues: CASSLGFRASITDTQYF.

The chain employs TRBV28 and TRBJ1-2; D is perhaps TRBD1 (5 bases). CDR1 and CDR2 (germline): MDHEN, SYDVKM. The V and J ends lost 2 bases and 4 bases respectively, with 11 bases between them. The CDR3 spans 14 residues. CDR3 nucleotides: TGTGCCAGCAGTTTAGTACAGGAAATCTATGGCTACACCTTC. Amino acid sequence: CASSLVQEIYGYTF.